This T cell receptor beta chain was obtained from a study of cytomegalovirus exposure and HLA in healthy donors. General study findings and limits: A later analysis reported that several of the most significant clusters appeared to be linked to common viral pathogens, among them Epstein-Barr virus. A few of the chains that were CMV-associated were confirmed in vitro to be specific for CMV antigens.

The PCR had 60 Vbeta and 13 Jbeta primers. Profiled with immunoSEQ multiplex PCR; TCRdb holds only in-frame clones, not every one. This table has about 280,000 clones, approximately 90% appearing once. About this clone: Its target is unknown.

CDR1 is SNHLY, CDR2 FYNNEI, per germline. Trimming stripped 6 bases from V and 2 bases from J, with 14 bases between. CDR3 size: 15 residues. Input material: PBMCs. The source is a woman aged 18-29 years in good health and CMV-seronegative. The V and J genes are TRBV2 and TRBJ1-5; tentative D call: TRBD1 (5 bases). The CDR3 DNA reads TGTGCCAGCAGCGCCGGGACTGTTGGCAATCAGCCCCAGCATTTT. Translation: CASSAGTVGNQPQHF.